Below, one T cell receptor beta chain is given with its context. Original analysis: Amplification with reference gene primers provided the estimates of nucleated cell counts. Sequenced by immunoSEQ multiplex PCR; TCRdb stores in-frame clones only, minus some. That table gives V, J and clone size, and the DNA gave D and trimming. The sample consists of fewer than 250,000 clones, about nine tenths of them appearing once. These data originate in a study of blood T cell repertoires in COVID-19. Turning to the study itself: Sample material is recorded as cDNA or gDNA derived from T cells, B-cell-depleted T cells, or PBMCs.

The CDR3 has 13 residues. Trimming pared 6 bases from V and 10 bases from J, leaving 16 bases between. The rearrangement uses TRBV12-3 or TRBV12-4 and TRBJ2-1, with a tentative D call TRBD1 (6 bases). The sequenced material came from peripheral blood. This TCR was sampled from a man aged 25 to 40 with acute or convalescent COVID-19. The chain's CDR3 is CASSKTGPGEQFF. DNA of the CDR3: TGTGCCAGCAGCAAGACAGGCCCTGGGGAGCAGTTCTTC.